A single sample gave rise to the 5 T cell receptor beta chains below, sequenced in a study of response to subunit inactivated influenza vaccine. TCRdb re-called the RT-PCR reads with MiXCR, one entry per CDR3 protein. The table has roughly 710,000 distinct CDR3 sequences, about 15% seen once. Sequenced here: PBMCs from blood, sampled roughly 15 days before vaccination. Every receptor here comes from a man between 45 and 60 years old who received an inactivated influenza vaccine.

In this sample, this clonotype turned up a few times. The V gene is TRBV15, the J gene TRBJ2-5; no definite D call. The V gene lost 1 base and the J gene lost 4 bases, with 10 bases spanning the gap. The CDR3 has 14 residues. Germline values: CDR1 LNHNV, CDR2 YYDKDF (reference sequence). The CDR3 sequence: CATSRGVSGETQYF. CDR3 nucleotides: TGTGCCACCAGCAGAGGAGTTTCGGGAGAGACCCAGTACTTC.

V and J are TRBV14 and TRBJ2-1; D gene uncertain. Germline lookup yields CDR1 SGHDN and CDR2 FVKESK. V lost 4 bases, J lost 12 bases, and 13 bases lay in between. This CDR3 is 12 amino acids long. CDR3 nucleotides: TGTGCCAGCAGCCGTTCTAATCTAGGGCAGTTCTTC. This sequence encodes CASSRSNLGQFF.

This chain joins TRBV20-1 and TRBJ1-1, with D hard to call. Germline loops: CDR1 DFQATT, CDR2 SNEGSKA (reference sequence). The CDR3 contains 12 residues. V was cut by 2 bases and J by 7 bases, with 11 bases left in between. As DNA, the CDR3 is TGCAGTGCTAGAAGAGGTTATGATGAAGCTTTCTTT. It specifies CSARRGYDEAFF.

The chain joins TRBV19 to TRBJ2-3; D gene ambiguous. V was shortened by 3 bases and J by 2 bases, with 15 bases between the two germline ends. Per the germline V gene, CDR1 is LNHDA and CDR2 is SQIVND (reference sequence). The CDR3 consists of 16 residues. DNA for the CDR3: TGTGCCAGTAGTATCCTGGTTCTGGGGAACACAGATACGCAGTATTTT. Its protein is CASSILVLGNTDTQYF. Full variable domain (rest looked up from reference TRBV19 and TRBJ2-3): DGGITQSPKYLFRKEGQNVTLSCEQNLNHDAMYWYRQDPGQGLRLIYYSQIVNDFQKGDIAEGYSVSREKKESFPLTVTSAQKNPTAFYLCASSILVLGNTDTQYFGPGTRLTVL.

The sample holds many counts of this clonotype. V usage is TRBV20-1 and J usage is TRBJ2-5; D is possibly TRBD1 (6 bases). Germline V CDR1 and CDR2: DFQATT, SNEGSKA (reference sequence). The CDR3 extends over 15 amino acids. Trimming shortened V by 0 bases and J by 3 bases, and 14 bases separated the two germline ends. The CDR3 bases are TGCAGTGCTAGAGATTACAGGGCAGGGGAAGAGACCCAGTACTTC. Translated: CSARDYRAGEETQYF.